This entry features one T cell receptor (beta chain) sequence. Its cognate antigen is unknown. The sample is drawn from a study of post-analysis software for immune sequencing data. Study information: Both relapsing-remitting and secondary progressive multiple sclerosis featured among the disease courses, as did progressive-relapsing multiple sclerosis. Study-level findings and limits: People with multiple sclerosis had a significantly lower normalized Chao1 diversity than controls did. Strong same-batch co-clustering of samples appeared with F measure clustering.

Sequencing libraries made from TCR beta cDNA carried unique molecular identifiers. TCRdb itself ran the PCR reads through MiXCR, one entry per CDR3 protein. The profile shows about 430,000 distinct CDR3 sequences, roughly 38% of them singletons. The TCR comes from a girl aged 2-10 years with multiple sclerosis. The sample taken for sequencing was blood.

The CDR3 is CSADPRQGFNEQFF. The CDR3 DNA sequence: TGCAGTGCTGATCCCAGACAGGGTTTCAATGAGCAGTTCTTC. The V and J genes are TRBV20-1 and TRBJ2-1; 7 bases fit TRBD1. Germline V lookup: CDR1 DFQATT, CDR2 SNEGSKA (reference sequence). The CDR3 length is 14 residues. After removal of 5 bases from V and 6 bases from J, the junction contained 10 bases not matched to a gene.